The 21 T cell receptor beta chains below were found in one sample sequenced in a study of blood T cell repertoires in COVID-19. Measured with immunoSEQ multiplex PCR; TCRdb has only the in-frame clones, and not every one. The sample holds about 270,000 clones, about four fifths seen once. Sequencing used peripheral blood. The receptors were sampled from a woman aged 45-65 years who had recovered from COVID-19.

The chain uses TRBV2 and TRBJ2-7; tentative D call: TRBD1 (6 bases). This CDR3 contains 12 residues. Trimming cost V 5 bases and J 3 bases, with 8 bases left between them. Germline V CDR1 and CDR2: SNHLY, FYNNEI. CDR3 sequence: CASSTGYYEQYF. DNA for the CDR3: TGTGCCAGCAGTACAGGGTACTACGAGCAGTACTTC.

In this sample, this clone turned up once. The chain links TRBV18 to TRBJ2-2, with D hard to call. V dropped 2 bases and J dropped 0 bases, with 10 bases sitting between them. The CDR3 runs to 16 residues. Germline assignment: CDR1 KGHSH and CDR2 LQKENI. The CDR3: CASSPTTPSNTGELFF. For the CDR3, the DNA is TGTGCCAGCTCACCAACGACACCTTCGAACACCGGGGAGCTGTTTTTT.

V usage is TRBV10-3 and J usage is TRBJ1-1; maybe TRBD1 (6 bases). V was cut by 2 bases and J by 8 bases, with 9 bases left in between. Germline V CDR1 and CDR2: ENHRY, SYGVKD. The CDR3 spans 12 residues. The DNA of the CDR3 is TGTGCCATCAGTGAGACAGGGAGCGAAGCTTTCTTT. It codes for CAISETGSEAFF.

This chain uses TRBV18 with TRBJ2-7; TRBD1 matches at 7 bases. The trim removed 3 bases at V and 3 bases at J, leaving 2 bases unmatched. In germline, CDR1 is KGHSH, CDR2 LQKENI. The CDR3 spans 13 residues. The CDR3 loop is CASSPGQSYEQYF. The CDR3 region has the DNA TGTGCCAGCTCACCGGGACAGAGCTACGAGCAGTACTTC.

J is TRBJ2-7 and V is TRBV7-9; D perhaps matches TRBD1 (5 bases). Germline CDR1 SEHNR, CDR2 FQNEAQ (reference sequence). The CDR3 contains 15 residues. V gave up 3 bases and J gave up 2 bases, with 14 bases separating them. The CDR3 bases are TGTGCCAGCAGCTTGTACGTTAGGGGTACCTACGAGCAGTACTTC. This codes for CASSLYVRGTYEQYF.

The chain joins TRBV3-1 (or the pseudogene TRBV3-2) to TRBJ2-3; 13 positions agree with TRBD2. The V gene end was trimmed by 0 bases and the J gene end by 3 bases; junction bases not matched to a gene: 12. The germline V gene has CDR1 LGHDT and CDR2 YNNKEL (reference sequence). The CDR3 is 20 amino acids. CDR3 DNA: TGTGCCAGCAGCCAAGATTGGAATTTACCGGGACTAGCGGGAACAGATACGCAGTATTTT. Protein product: CASSQDWNLPGLAGTDTQYF.

This clone was detected a few times. The chain is built from TRBV28 and TRBJ1-4; D is uncertain. In germline, CDR1 is MDHEN, CDR2 SYDVKM. The CDR3 loop spans 12 amino acids. V was shortened by 8 bases and J by 7 bases, with 11 bases between the two germline ends. CDR3 sequence: CASRREPEKLFF. The CDR3, as DNA: TGTGCCAGCCGAAGGGAGCCTGAAAAACTGTTTTTT. Filled out from reference TRBV28 and TRBJ1-4, the complete variable domain reads DVKVTQSSRYLVKRTGEKVFLECVQDMDHENMFWYRQDPGLGLRLIYFSYDVKMKEKGDIPEGYSVSREKKERFSLILESASTNQTSMYLCASRREPEKLFFGSGTQLSVL.

This clone was seen a single time. This chain links TRBV19 with TRBJ1-3, with TRBD1 matching over 9 bases. The CDR3 consists of 14 residues. Trimming removed 6 bases from V and 1 base from J; junction bases left unmatched: 1. CDR1 is LNHDA and CDR2 is SQIVND in the germline V gene (reference sequence). The CDR3 is CASSDRGSGNTIYF. The CDR3 nucleotides are TGTGCCAGTAGCGACAGGGGGTCTGGAAACACCATATATTTT.

This chain joins TRBV19 and TRBJ2-5, with D hard to call. CDR1 is LNHDA and CDR2 is SQIVND in the germline V gene (reference sequence). The length of the CDR3 is 16 residues. Trimming stripped 1 base from V and 2 bases from J, with 14 bases between. The CDR3 protein is CASSIGAPSRQETQYF. CDR3 nucleotide sequence: TGTGCCAGTAGTATAGGAGCCCCTTCGCGGCAAGAGACCCAGTACTTC.

The rearrangement joins TRBV6-2 or TRBV6-3 to TRBJ1-2; 10 bases map to TRBD1. Per the germline V gene, CDR1 is MNHEY and CDR2 is SVGEGT. This CDR3 spans 16 amino acids. With V trimmed by 7 bases and J by 0 bases, 8 bases remained unmatched. CDR3 nucleotide sequence: TGTGCCAGCAACCCGGGACAGGGGAGGCCTAACTATGGCTACACCTTC. It yields the protein CASNPGQGRPNYGYTF.

The chain joins TRBV28 to TRBJ1-1; TRBD1 is a possible D gene (6 bases). Germline V gene lookup returns CDR1 MDHEN and CDR2 SYDVKM. The CDR3 runs to 15 residues. Between the trimmed V and J ends, which lost 5 bases and 1 base, there was a span of 14 bases. The CDR3 reads CASSNWKQGNTEAFF. The DNA for the CDR3 is TGTGCCAGCAGTAATTGGAAACAGGGGAACACTGAAGCTTTCTTT. The complete variable domain, with remaining parts taken from reference TRBV28 and TRBJ1-1, reads DVKVTQSSRYLVKRTGEKVFLECVQDMDHENMFWYRQDPGLGLRLIYFSYDVKMKEKGDIPEGYSVSREKKERFSLILESASTNQTSMYLCASSNWKQGNTEAFFGQGTRLTVV.

This clone was recorded a few times. This sequence joins TRBV3-1 (or the pseudogene TRBV3-2) and TRBJ1-6, with TRBD1 identical over 10 bases. The CDR3 has 15 amino acids. The V gene's germline CDR1 is LGHDT and CDR2 YNNKEL (reference sequence). The V and J ends lost 0 bases and 13 bases, in that order; junction bases with no gene match: 6. CDR3 coding DNA: TGTGCCAGCAGCCAAGATCTTGGGACAGGGGCGCCCCTCCACTTT. Protein: CASSQDLGTGAPLHF.

The rearrangement uses TRBV3-1 (or the pseudogene TRBV3-2) and TRBJ1-2, with 9 bases fitting TRBD1. V shed 1 base and J 7 bases; nucleotides not matched to a gene: 7. Germline-derived CDR1 and CDR2 are LGHDT and YNNKEL (reference sequence). The CDR3 length is 15 residues. CDR3 nucleotide sequence: TGTGCCAGCAGCCAAGCTTCCGGGACAGGGACTGGCTACACCTTC. Translated: CASSQASGTGTGYTF.

This clone was observed a few times. The V and J genes are TRBV5-3 and TRBJ2-3; 12 bases line up with TRBD2. TRBV5-3 is an ORF for which the function is uncertain. The CDR3 extends over 18 amino acids. V lost 5 bases, J lost 0 bases, and 10 bases stayed unmatched. For the CDR3, the DNA is TGTGCCAGAAGACCGACTAGCGGGGGTGCAACTAGCACAGATACGCAGTATTTT. Residues: CARRPTSGGATSTDTQYF.

Turning to this clone: This same CDR3 is encoded by further DNA sequences in the sample. V and J are TRBV19 and TRBJ1-2; no firm D call. Germline CDR1 reads LNHDA; CDR2 reads SQIVND (reference sequence). This CDR3 comprises 13 residues. Trimming cost V 3 bases and J 2 bases, with 7 bases left between them. In DNA form, the CDR3 reads TGTGCCAGTAGTATTTCCGGGAACTATGGCTACACCTTC. This codes for CASSISGNYGYTF. The variable domain in full, with the rest retrieved from reference TRBV19 and TRBJ1-2, is DGGITQSPKYLFRKEGQNVTLSCEQNLNHDAMYWYRQDPGQGLRLIYYSQIVNDFQKGDIAEGYSVSREKKESFPLTVTSAQKNPTAFYLCASSISGNYGYTFGSGTRLTVV.

This clone was counted many times. The rearrangement uses TRBV12-3 or TRBV12-4 and TRBJ1-1, with 9 bases identical to TRBD1. Trimming cost V 5 bases and J 7 bases; bases outside gene matches: 5. The CDR3 consists of 13 residues. CDR3 coding DNA: TGTGCCAGCAGTCCGACAGGGGGAGGTGAAGCTTTCTTT. This codes for CASSPTGGGEAFF.

This clone was seen more than once but under ten times. The genes are TRBV9 and TRBJ1-5, with D tentatively TRBD1 (6 bases). The CDR3 is 15 residues long. V lost 0 bases to trimming and J lost 2 bases, with 9 bases between them. Germline CDR1 is SGDLS and CDR2 is YYNGEE. The CDR3 here is CASSVGSGGNQPQHF. The CDR3 nucleotides are TGTGCCAGCAGCGTAGGGTCAGGGGGCAATCAGCCCCAGCATTTT.

This clone showed up just once. The chain's CDR3 is CSAHDFKTQYF. CDR3 nucleotide sequence: TGCAGTGCTCACGACTTTAAGACCCAGTACTTC. The chain joins TRBV20-1 to TRBJ2-5, with D unclear. V was shortened by 5 bases and J by 6 bases, with 10 bases between the two germline ends. Germline values: CDR1 DFQATT, CDR2 SNEGSKA (reference sequence). The CDR3 spans 11 residues.

In its sample, this clone was seen once. The V and J genes are TRBV5-1 and TRBJ1-2, with D tentatively TRBD1 (5 bases). From germline, CDR1 is SGHRS and CDR2 YFSETQ. V lost 0 bases and J 9 bases, leaving 9 bases between the germline ends. The CDR3 has 12 residues. DNA for the CDR3: TGCGCCAGCAGCTTGGGAGGACAAAGCTACACCTTC. Translation gives CASSLGGQSYTF.

This chain links TRBV2 with TRBJ2-7; 9 bases line up with TRBD1. The CDR3 contains 15 residues. V dropped 2 bases and J dropped 2; count of bases not matched to a gene: 4. Germline lookup yields CDR1 SNHLY and CDR2 FYNNEI. The CDR3 coding sequence is TGTGCCAGCAGTGAAAGGACAGGGGAGCCCTACGAGCAGTACTTC. Its translation: CASSERTGEPYEQYF.

The V call is TRBV27, the J call TRBJ2-5, with a tentative D call TRBD2 (6 bases). V was cut by 4 bases and J by 5 bases, with 17 bases left in between. Germline V gives CDR1 MNHEY, CDR2 SMNVEV (reference sequence). The CDR3 is 15 amino acids. The CDR3 spells CASSYSRRELETQYF. CDR3 in DNA: TGTGCCAGCAGTTACAGTAGGAGGGAGCTGGAGACCCAGTACTTC.